This TCR beta chain was recovered during a study of blood T cell repertoires in COVID-19 (dated by TCRdb to 2018 to 2020). Concerning the study at large: Samples covering the acute and convalescent phases of COVID-19 were provided by collaborators in the United States, Italy and Spain. The sample metadata nearly always contained a de-identified subject ID, COVID-19 status, age in years and sex. The repertoires were released in a freely available public database meant as a resource for research on the immune response to SARS-CoV-2. The prospective study material was composed of cDNA or gDNA derived from T cells, B-cell-depleted T cells, or PBMCs. Where HLA class I and class II types were available, the types were taken from metadata supplied by the sample provider, not from assay-based typing. The samples were drawn from the first 160 participants of the ongoing ImmuneRACE study and from over a thousand subjects provided by 6 global collaborators. Subjects who had been exposed to COVID-19, were actively infected with it, or had recovered from it provided the deeply sampled blood TCRbeta repertoires that made up the dataset. General findings and caveats noted by the study authors: The quantity of clinical and demographic metadata differed by source and by participant and was supplied without curation.

TCRbeta CDR3 regions were amplified from genomic DNA by means of the immunoSEQ Assay, a bias-controlled multiplex PCR. Concerning the study's data processing: Nucleated cell counts per sample were estimated from amplification of reference gene primers within the assay. To quantify the absolute abundance of each unique TCRbeta CDR3 rearrangement, sequence reads were collapsed and filtered. For each sample, productive Simpson clonality was calculated by taking the square root of Simpson's diversity index across productive rearrangements. As stored in TCRdb, this immuneACCESS dataset retains in-frame rearrangements with V and J assigned. A fraction of the clones does not appear; measured against another copy, unresolved V genes explain less than half of the discrepancy, and the remainder lacks a known reason. That table gives V, J and clone size, and the DNA gave D and trimming. The sample table records over 200,000 clones; 90% to 95% of these occur just once. Together, the top ten hold more than 0.7% of the sample.

The germline V gene (reference sequence) provides CDR1 LGHDT and CDR2 YNNKEL. Between the V and J ends, shortened by 5 bases and 2 bases respectively, the junction contains 13 bases. The CDR3, from cysteine to phenylalanine, totals 14 residues. The entry retains the CDR3 DNA only, 42 bases that are in frame from base 1. With regard to this clone: No antigen is known for it. No clone much larger than this one lies a single base away; base qualities are absent.

At one collaborating source in Seattle, patients were enrolled during active infection and were followed longitudinally through the course of disease. Each collaborating institution followed its own protocols to collect whole blood in K2EDTA tubes. For TCRbeta analysis, collaborators shipped samples in one of three forms: frozen whole blood, isolated PBMCs, or DNA extracted from either of those sample types. Recombination linked TRBV3-1 (or the pseudogene TRBV3-2) to TRBJ2-7; TRBD2 is perhaps the D gene, given 6 matching bases. Sequenced material: peripheral blood. This sequence was found in a man between 60 and 75 years old with COVID-19, enrolled during active disease. The bases read TGTGCCAGCAGCGTCCGGGAGTCACCCTACGAGCAGTACTTC. It translates to CASSVRESPYEQYF.